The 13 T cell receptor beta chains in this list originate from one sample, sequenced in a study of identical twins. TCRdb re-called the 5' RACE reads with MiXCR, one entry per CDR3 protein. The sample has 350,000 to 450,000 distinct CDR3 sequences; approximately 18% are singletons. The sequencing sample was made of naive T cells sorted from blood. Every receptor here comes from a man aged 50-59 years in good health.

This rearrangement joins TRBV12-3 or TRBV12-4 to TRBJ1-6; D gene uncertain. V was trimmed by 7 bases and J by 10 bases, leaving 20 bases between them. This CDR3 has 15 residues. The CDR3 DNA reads TGTGCCAGCACCTCCTCGAGTGGGGTAGGGTCACCCCTCCACTTT. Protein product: CASTSSSGVGSPLHF.

The CDR3, as DNA: TGCAGCGTTGAATCCGGGGGGACCCCCTACGAGCAGTACTTC. Translation: CSVESGGTPYEQYF. This rearrangement joins TRBV29-1 to TRBJ2-7; 7 bases align to TRBD2. J gave up 2 bases and V 2 bases, and 6 bases lay outside the gene matches. Germline V gene data show CDR1 as SQVTM and CDR2 as ANQGSEA. CDR3 length equals 14 residues.

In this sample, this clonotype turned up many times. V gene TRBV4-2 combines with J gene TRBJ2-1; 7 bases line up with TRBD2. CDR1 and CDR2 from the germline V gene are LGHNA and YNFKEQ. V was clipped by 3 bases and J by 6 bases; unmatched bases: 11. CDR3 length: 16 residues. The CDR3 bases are TGTGCCAGCAGCCAGGCCCAGCGGGGTATCTCCAATGAGCAGTTCTTC. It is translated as CASSQAQRGISNEQFF.

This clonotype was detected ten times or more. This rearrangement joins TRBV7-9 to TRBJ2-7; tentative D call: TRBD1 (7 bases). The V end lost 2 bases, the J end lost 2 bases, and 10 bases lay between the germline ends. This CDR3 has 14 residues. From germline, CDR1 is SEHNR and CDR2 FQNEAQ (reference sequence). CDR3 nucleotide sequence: TGTGCCAGCAGCTTATCAGGGGGGACCTACGAGCAGTACTTC. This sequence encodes CASSLSGGTYEQYF.

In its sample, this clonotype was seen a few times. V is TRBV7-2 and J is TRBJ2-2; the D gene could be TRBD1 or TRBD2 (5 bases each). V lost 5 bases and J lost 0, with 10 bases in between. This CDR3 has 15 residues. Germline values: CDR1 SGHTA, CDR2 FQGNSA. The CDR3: CASSPPGPNTGELFF. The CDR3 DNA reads TGTGCCAGCAGCCCGCCGGGACCGAACACCGGGGAGCTGTTTTTT.

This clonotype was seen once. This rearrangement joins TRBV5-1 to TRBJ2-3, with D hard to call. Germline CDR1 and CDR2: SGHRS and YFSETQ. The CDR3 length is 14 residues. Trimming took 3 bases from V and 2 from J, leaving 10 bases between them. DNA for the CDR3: TGCGCCAGCAGCTCCCGACAAAACACAGATACGCAGTATTTT. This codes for CASSSRQNTDTQYF.

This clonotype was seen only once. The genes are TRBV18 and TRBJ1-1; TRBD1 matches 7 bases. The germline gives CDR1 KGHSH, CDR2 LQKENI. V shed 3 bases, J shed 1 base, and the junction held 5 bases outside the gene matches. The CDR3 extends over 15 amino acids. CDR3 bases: TGTGCCAGCTCACCCCAGGGGACAGAGAACACTGAAGCTTTCTTT. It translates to CASSPQGTENTEAFF.

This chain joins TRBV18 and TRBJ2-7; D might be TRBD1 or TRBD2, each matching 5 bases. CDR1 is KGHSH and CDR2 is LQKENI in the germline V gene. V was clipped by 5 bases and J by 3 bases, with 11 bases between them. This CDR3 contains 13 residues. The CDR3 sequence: CASSAGTDYEQYF. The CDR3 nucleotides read TGTGCCAGCTCAGCCGGGACCGACTACGAGCAGTACTTC.

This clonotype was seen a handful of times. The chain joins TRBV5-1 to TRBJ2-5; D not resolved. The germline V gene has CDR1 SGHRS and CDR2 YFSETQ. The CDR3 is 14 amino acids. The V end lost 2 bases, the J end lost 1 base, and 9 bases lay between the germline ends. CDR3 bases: TGCGCCAGCAGCTTTCGCCCGAGCCAAGAGACCCAGTACTTC. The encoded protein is CASSFRPSQETQYF.

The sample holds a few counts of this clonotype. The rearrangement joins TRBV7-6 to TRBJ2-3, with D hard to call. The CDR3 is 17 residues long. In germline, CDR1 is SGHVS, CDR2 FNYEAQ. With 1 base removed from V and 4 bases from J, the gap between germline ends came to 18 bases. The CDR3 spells CASSLDPALLWADTQYF. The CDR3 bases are TGTGCCAGCAGCTTAGATCCCGCCCTGCTTTGGGCAGATACGCAGTATTTT. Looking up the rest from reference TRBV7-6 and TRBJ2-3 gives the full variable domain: GAGVSQSPRYKVTKRGQDVALRCDPISGHVSLYWYRQALGQGPEFLTYFNYEAQQDKSGLPNDRFSAERPEGSISTLTIQRTEQRDSAMYRCASSLDPALLWADTQYFGPGTRLTVL.

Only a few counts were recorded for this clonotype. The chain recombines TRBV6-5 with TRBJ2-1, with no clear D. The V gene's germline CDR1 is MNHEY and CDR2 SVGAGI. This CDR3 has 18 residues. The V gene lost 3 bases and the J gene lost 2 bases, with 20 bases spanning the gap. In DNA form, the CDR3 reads TGTGCCAGCAGTTATCGAGCAGCCTCGGACGACCCCTACAATGAGCAGTTCTTC. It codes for CASSYRAASDDPYNEQFF.

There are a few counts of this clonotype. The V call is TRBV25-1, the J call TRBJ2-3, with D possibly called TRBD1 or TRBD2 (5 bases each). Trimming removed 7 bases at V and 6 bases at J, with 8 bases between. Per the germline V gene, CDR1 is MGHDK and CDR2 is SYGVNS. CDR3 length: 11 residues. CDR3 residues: CASIEGDTQYF. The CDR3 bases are TGTGCCAGCATAGAGGGGGATACGCAGTATTTT.

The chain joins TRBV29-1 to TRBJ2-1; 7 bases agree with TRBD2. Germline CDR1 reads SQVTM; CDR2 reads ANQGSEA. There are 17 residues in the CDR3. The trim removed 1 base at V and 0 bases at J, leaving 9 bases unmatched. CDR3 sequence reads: CSVEGTSVPSSYNEQFF. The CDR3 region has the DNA TGCAGCGTTGAAGGGACTAGTGTCCCGAGCTCCTACAATGAGCAGTTCTTC.